This T cell receptor (beta chain) was obtained from a study of T cell responses to AZD1222 COVID-19 vaccine. Whole-study findings and limits: Baseline testing showed seropositivity in only 6 or 7 AZD1222 recipients. Donors were chiefly white British, with a greater number of females, and clonal diversity was perhaps underestimated. Repertoires were obtained only post-peak T cell response. Spike regions recognized by vaccine-associated CD4 TCRs spanned the protein, led by 160-218 and 743-854.

A word on this clone: The antigen is not known.

V lost 1 base to trimming and J lost 6 bases; unmatched junction nucleotides: 1. There are 13 residues in the CDR3. Germline CDR1 is SGHNT and CDR2 is YYREEE (reference sequence). Sequencing was performed with immunoSEQ multiplex PCR; in TCRdb, only in-frame clones are kept and a portion is missing. Counted here are under 150,000 clones, approximately 90% occurring once; the ten biggest clones make up 9% to 9.5%. The V call is TRBV5-4, the J call TRBJ1-2; TRBD1 aligns across 9 bases. This clonotype was sampled from an adult who received the AZD1222 COVID-19 vaccine. The material was peripheral blood, obtained 28 days after the second AZD1222 dose. The CDR3 coding sequence is TGTGCCAGCAGCTTGACAGGGGGCGATGGCTACACCTTC. Translation: CASSLTGGDGYTF.